The T cell receptor (beta chain) described here comes from a study of shared clonotypes between healthy human individuals. The study's findings and limits: Measured sharing among donors was expected to vary with sequencing depth.

Generated by immunoSEQ multiplex PCR, the TCRdb table keeps only in-frame clones and is missing some. The sample lists around 370,000 clones; just over 95% were seen once. Germline-derived CDR1 and CDR2 are SQVTM and ANQGSEA. This CDR3 has 12 residues. Deletions cut 1 base from V and 6 bases from J, with 6 bases between. Points on this clone: The antigen is undetermined.

The V and J genes are TRBV29-1 and TRBJ2-2, with a possible D match to TRBD1 (6 bases). Sequences were obtained from memory CD8+ T cells sorted from blood. Noted subset: CD45RO+ cells pooled with CCR7-negative TemRA cells. The TCR sequence derives from a young man in good health. The CDR3 bases are TGCAGCGTTGAAGGGGGGCCCGGGGAGCTGTTTTTT. Translating it yields CSVEGGPGELFF.